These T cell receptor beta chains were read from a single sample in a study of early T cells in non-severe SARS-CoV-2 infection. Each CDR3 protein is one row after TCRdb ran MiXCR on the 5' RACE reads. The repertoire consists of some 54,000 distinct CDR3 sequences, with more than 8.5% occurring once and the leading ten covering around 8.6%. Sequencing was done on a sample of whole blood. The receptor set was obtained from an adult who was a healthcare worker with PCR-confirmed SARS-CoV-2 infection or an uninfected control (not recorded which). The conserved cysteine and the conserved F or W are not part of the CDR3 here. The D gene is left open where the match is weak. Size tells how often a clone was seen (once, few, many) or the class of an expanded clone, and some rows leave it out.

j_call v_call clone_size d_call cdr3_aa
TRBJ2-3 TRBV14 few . ASSPFVRDTQY
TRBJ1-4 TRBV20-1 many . SARDHGGSNEKLF
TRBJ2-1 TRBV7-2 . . ASSRNWQNEQF
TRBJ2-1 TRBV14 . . ASSQRRTNEQF
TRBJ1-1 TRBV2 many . ASSERGPNTEAF
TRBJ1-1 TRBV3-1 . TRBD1 ASSRRQGAGNTEAF
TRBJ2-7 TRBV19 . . ASSDPGGISYEQY
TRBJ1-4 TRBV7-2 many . ASSLGGSREKLF
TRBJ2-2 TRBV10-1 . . ASSGAGAGTGELF
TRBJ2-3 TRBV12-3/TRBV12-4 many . ASSLTGDLILSTDTQY
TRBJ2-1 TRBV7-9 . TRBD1 ASSLWTGGNEQF
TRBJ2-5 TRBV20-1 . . SASWTGEGTQY
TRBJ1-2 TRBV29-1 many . SVLPTGADYGYT
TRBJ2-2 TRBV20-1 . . SARDKGNTGELF
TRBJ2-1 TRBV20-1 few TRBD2 SARGPPAGLANEQF
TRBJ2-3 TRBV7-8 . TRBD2 ASSPTSGRADTQY
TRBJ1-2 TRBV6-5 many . ASSMGDFYGYT
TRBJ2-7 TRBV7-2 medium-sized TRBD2 ASSSLWSGGSYEQY
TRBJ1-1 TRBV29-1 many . SVWLNTEAF
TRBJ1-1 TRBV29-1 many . SVGGDTEAF
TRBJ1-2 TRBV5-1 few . ASREGINYGYT
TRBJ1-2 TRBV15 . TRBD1 ATSPTGQDLLGYT
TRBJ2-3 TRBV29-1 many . SGGAGTDTQY
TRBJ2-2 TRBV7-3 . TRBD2 ASTSGANTGELF
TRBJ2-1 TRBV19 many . ASSIEGAVYNEQF
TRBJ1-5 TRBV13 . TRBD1 ASSSHRGGSNQPQH
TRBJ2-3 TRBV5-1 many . ASSPGVRRTDTQY
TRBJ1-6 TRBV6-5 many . ASRGGSYNSPLH
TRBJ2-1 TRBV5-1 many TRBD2 ASSLLLSSGRNEQF
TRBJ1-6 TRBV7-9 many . ASSLGWDPLH
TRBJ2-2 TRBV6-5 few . ASSYSKGEAGELF
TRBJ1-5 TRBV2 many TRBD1 ASSSTGVGNQPQH
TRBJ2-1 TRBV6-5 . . ASSPTDAGTYNEQF
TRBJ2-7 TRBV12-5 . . ASGFRRGVEGSYEQY
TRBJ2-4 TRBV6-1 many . ASTTWGIQY
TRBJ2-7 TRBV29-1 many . SAIADGREQY
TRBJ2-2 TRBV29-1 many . SVVGAGELF
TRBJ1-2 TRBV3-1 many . ASSLSPRMGYGYT
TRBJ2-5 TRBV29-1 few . SVGSQGQQETQY
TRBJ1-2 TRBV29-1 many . SVETDTNYGYT
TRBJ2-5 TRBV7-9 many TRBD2 ASSSTGGLAGDGETQY
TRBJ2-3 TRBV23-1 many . ASSQSDDTQY
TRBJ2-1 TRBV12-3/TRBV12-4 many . ASTLFGSVDNEQF
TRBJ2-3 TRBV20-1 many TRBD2 SASLLAGGPTDTQY
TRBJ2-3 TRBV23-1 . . ASSQSACGFTDTQY
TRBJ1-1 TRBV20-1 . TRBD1 SARGTGEVTEAF
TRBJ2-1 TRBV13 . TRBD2 ASSSRTSGRSYYNEQF
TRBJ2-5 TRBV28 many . ASSLQEGTQY
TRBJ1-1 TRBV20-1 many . SARDHARETEAF
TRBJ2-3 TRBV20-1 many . SANGGSTDTQY
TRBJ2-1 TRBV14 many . ASSLKGRNEQF
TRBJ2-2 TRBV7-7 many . ASSSFLSTGELF
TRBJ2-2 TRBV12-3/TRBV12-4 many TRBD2 ASRRTSGVGTGELF
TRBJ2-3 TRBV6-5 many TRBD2 ASSPAGELAGGTDTQY
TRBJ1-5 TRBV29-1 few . SVVKGYSNQPQH
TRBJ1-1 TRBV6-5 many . ASRTLDGGTEAF
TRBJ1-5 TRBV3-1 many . ASSPTRGSYSNQPQH
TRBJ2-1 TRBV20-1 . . SARHTGLGTYEQF
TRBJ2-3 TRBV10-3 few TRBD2 AISLTSAQPTDTQY
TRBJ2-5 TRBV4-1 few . ATRGGQETQY